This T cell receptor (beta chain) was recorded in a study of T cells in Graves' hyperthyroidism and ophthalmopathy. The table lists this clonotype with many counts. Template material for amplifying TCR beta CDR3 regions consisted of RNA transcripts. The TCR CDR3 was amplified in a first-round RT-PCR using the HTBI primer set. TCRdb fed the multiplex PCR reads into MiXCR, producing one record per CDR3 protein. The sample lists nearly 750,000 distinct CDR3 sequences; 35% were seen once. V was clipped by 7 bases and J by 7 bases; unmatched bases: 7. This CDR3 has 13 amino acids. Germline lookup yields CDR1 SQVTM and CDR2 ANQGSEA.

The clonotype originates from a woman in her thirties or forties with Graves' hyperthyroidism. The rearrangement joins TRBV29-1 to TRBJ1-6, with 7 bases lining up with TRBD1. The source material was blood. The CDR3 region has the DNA TGCAGCGCCCTCGAGGGGGCGAATTCACCCCTCCACTTT. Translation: CSALEGANSPLHF.